Each of the 16 T cell receptor beta chains below was sequenced from the same sample in a study of blood T cell repertoires in COVID-19. This table comes from immunoSEQ multiplex PCR, and its TCRdb copy is limited to in-frame clones, with some not included. The sample lists over 300,000 clones; about nine tenths were seen once. The sequencing sample was made of PBMCs or T cells enriched from blood (not recorded which). These receptors all come from a young woman who had recovered from COVID-19.

This clone has a single count. This chain uses TRBV7-6 with TRBJ1-1; 8 nucleotides line up with TRBD1. There are 13 residues in the CDR3. Trimming cost V 1 base and J 8 bases; bases outside gene matches: 3. CDR1 is SGHVS and CDR2 is FNYEAQ in the germline V gene. The chain's CDR3 is CASSLGTGWEAFF. Written as DNA, the CDR3 is TGTGCCAGCAGCTTAGGGACAGGGTGGGAAGCTTTCTTT.

The chain couples TRBV20-1 to TRBJ2-7; 10 positions agree with TRBD2. CDR1 and CDR2 (germline): DFQATT, SNEGSKA (reference sequence). There are 15 residues in the CDR3. The ends lost 3 bases at V and 6 bases at J; junction bases unmatched: 11. CDR3 loop: CSASASGRGAGEQYF. DNA of the CDR3: TGCAGTGCTAGTGCTAGCGGGAGAGGGGCGGGCGAGCAGTACTTC.

The chain has TRBV18 and TRBJ1-1, with 7 bases fitting TRBD1. The V gene end was trimmed by 4 bases and the J gene end by 6 bases; junction bases not matched to a gene: 14. Germline V gives CDR1 KGHSH, CDR2 LQKENI. The CDR3 spans 16 residues. The CDR3 is CASSRGDRAADAEAFF. DNA of the CDR3: TGTGCCAGCTCACGCGGAGACAGGGCGGCTGATGCTGAAGCTTTCTTT.

The chain carries TRBV7-6 and TRBJ2-2; TRBD1 matches at 8 bases. The length of the CDR3 is 18 residues. V shed 5 bases, J shed 0 bases, and the junction held 11 bases outside the gene matches. Germline V gene data show CDR1 as SGHVS and CDR2 as FNYEAQ. CDR3 DNA: TGTGCCAGCAGCCGACAGGGGCTTTCCTCGGCGAACACCGGGGAGCTGTTTTTT. It codes for CASSRQGLSSANTGELFF. The variable domain in full, with the rest retrieved from reference TRBV7-6 and TRBJ2-2, is GAGVSQSPRYKVTKRGQDVALRCDPISGHVSLYWYRQALGQGPEFLTYFNYEAQQDKSGLPNDRFSAERPEGSISTLTIQRTEQRDSAMYRCASSRQGLSSANTGELFFGEGSRLTVL.

This chain uses TRBV10-3 with TRBJ1-1, with no clear D. Trimming removed 6 bases at V and 1 base at J, with 9 bases between. The germline V gene has CDR1 ENHRY and CDR2 SYGVKD. CDR3 length equals 13 residues. For the CDR3, the DNA is TGTGCCATCAGAGTTACAGCGAACACTGAAGCTTTCTTT. This sequence encodes CAIRVTANTEAFF.

This clone was seen more than once but under ten times. The V and J genes are TRBV12-5 and TRBJ2-1; 7 bases align to TRBD2. The V segment lost 7 bases and the J segment 6 bases; nucleotides outside the gene matches: 12. Germline CDR1 reads LGHNT; CDR2 reads FRNRAP. The CDR3 runs to 15 residues. The CDR3 sequence is CASENRRGTTNEQFF. As DNA, the CDR3 is TGTGCTAGTGAAAACAGGCGTGGGACTACCAATGAGCAGTTCTTC.

This chain connects TRBV7-8 to TRBJ1-6; D is unresolved. CDR1 and CDR2 (germline): SGHVS, FQNEAQ. CDR3 length: 15 residues. The V end was cut by 1 base, the J end by 3 bases, with 7 bases between. The CDR3 sequence is CASSLDSVYNSPLHF. For the CDR3, the DNA is TGTGCCAGCAGCTTAGACTCGGTCTATAATTCACCCCTCCACTTT.

The chain combines TRBV28 with TRBJ1-4, with a possible D match to TRBD1 (5 bases). From germline, CDR1 is MDHEN and CDR2 SYDVKM. V was cut by 8 bases and J by 3 bases, with 13 bases left in between. The CDR3 has 14 residues. Here the CDR3 DNA reads TGTGCCAGCTACCCAGGGAATTCTAATGAAAAACTGTTTTTT. Protein sequence: CASYPGNSNEKLFF.

The chain has TRBV7-9 and TRBJ2-1; 14 nucleotides match TRBD2. Looked up from germline, CDR1 is SEHNR and CDR2 is FQNEAQ (reference sequence). V lost 5 bases and J lost 10; bases outside the gene matches: 7. The CDR3 is made up of 15 amino acids. The CDR3 DNA reads TGTGCCAGCAGCCAGGGACTAGCGGGAGTAGGAGAGCAGTTCTTC. This sequence encodes CASSQGLAGVGEQFF.

This CDR3 is CASSLTRGEDLEAEAFF. Written as DNA, the CDR3 is TGCGCCAGCAGCTTGACGCGGGGTGAGGACCTAGAGGCTGAAGCTTTCTTT. The genes are TRBV5-1 and TRBJ1-1; D is uncertain. Trimming took 1 base from V and 6 from J, leaving 22 bases between them. This CDR3 comprises 17 residues. Looked up from germline, CDR1 is SGHRS and CDR2 is YFSETQ. The full variable domain, its missing parts supplied by reference TRBV5-1 and TRBJ1-1, is KAGVTQTPRYLIKTRGQQVTLSCSPISGHRSVSWYQQTPGQGLQFLFEYFSETQRNKGNFPGRFSGRQFSNSRSEMNVSTLELGDSALYLCASSLTRGEDLEAEAFFGQGTRLTVV.

This clone appeared once. This chain links TRBV10-3 with TRBJ1-2; D call uncertain. The CDR3 is made up of 13 amino acids. Trimming pared 7 bases from V and 5 bases from J, leaving 14 bases between. Germline loops: CDR1 ENHRY, CDR2 SYGVKD. As DNA, the CDR3 is TGTGCCATCACCGAGGAAGGCGTATATGGCTACACCTTC. The encoded protein is CAITEEGVYGYTF.

CDR3 residues: CASSSPGVGAWEQYF. DNA of the CDR3: TGTGCCAGCAGCTCTCCCGGTGTAGGGGCCTGGGAGCAGTACTTC. The chain employs TRBV28 and TRBJ2-7; a weak D match, TRBD1 (5 bases). The germline V gene encodes CDR1 MDHEN and CDR2 SYDVKM. The germline V and J ends were trimmed by 6 bases and 7 bases, with 22 bases remaining between them. The CDR3 is 15 residues long.

This clone was counted once. This chain connects TRBV9 to TRBJ1-4; TRBD1 might be the D (6 bases). V lost 0 bases and J 10 bases, leaving 10 bases between the germline ends. The germline CDR1 and CDR2 sequences are SGDLS and YYNGEE. This CDR3 has 13 residues. In DNA, the CDR3 is TGTGCCAGCAGCGTAGAAGCCAGGGGAAAACTGTTTTTT. It yields the protein CASSVEARGKLFF.

The CDR3, as DNA: TGTGCCACCAGCAGAGTAGGGGGACCCCCGGACCATTATAGCAATCAGCCCCAGCATTTT. This codes for CATSRVGGPPDHYSNQPQHF. This chain joins TRBV15 and TRBJ1-5; TRBD1 is a possible D gene (6 bases). Germline assignment: CDR1 LNHNV and CDR2 YYDKDF (reference sequence). V lost 1 base, J lost 0 bases, and 22 bases lay in between. This CDR3 is built from 20 residues.

This clone was picked up one time. This chain uses TRBV20-1 with TRBJ2-7; TRBD2 is a possible D gene (5 bases). This CDR3 spans 14 amino acids. Germline V gene lookup returns CDR1 DFQATT and CDR2 SNEGSKA (reference sequence). V was trimmed by 3 bases and J by 0 bases, leaving 12 bases between them. The CDR3 DNA reads as TGCAGTGCTAGTTCCGGGGTCTACTCCTACGAGCAGTACTTC. Protein sequence: CSASSGVYSYEQYF.

This chain connects TRBV6-5 to TRBJ1-1, with D hard to call. This CDR3 region has 12 residues. Germline lookup yields CDR1 MNHEY and CDR2 SVGAGI. V lost 8 bases and J lost 4, with 11 bases in between. The CDR3 protein is CASRGGSTEAFF. The CDR3 nucleotides are TGTGCCAGCCGCGGCGGTAGCACTGAAGCTTTCTTT.